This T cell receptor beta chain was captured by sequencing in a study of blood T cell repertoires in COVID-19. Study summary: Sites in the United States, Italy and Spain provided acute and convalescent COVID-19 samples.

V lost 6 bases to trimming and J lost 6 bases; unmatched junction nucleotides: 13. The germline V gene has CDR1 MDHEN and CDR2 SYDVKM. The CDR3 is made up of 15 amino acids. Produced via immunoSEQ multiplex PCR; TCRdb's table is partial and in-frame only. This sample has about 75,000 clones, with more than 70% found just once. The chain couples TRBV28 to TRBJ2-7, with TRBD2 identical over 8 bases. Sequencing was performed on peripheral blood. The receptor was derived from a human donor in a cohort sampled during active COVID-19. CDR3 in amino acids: CASSLFREGRGEQYF. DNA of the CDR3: TGTGCCAGCAGCCTCTTCCGGGAGGGTCGAGGCGAGCAGTACTTC.